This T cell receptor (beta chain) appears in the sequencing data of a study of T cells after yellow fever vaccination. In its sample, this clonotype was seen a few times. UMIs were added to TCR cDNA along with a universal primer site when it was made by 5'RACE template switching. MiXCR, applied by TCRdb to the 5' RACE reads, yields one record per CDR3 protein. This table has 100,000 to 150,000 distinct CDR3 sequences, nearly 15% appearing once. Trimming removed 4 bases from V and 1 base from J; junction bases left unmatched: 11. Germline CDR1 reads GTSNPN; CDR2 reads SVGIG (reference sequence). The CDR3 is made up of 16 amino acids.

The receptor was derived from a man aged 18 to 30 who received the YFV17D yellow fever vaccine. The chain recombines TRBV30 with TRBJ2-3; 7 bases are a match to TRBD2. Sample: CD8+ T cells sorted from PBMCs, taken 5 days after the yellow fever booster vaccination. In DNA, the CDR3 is TGTGCCTGGAAGGTCGGGAGAAGCGGGGGCACAGATACGCAGTATTTT. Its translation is CAWKVGRSGGTDTQYF.